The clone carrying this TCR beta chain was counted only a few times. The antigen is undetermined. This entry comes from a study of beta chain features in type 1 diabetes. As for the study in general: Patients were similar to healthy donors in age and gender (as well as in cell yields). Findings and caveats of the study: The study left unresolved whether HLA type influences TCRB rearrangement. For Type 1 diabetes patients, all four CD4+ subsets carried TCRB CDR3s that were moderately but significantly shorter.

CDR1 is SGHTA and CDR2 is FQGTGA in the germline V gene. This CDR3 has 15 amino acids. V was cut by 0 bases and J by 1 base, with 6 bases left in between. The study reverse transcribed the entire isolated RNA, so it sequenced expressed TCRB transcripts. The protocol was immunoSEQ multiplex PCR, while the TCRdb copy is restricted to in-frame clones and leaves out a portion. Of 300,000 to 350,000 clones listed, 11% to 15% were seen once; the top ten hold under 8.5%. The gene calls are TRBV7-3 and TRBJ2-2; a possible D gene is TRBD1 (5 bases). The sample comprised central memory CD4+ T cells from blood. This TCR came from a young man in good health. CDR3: CASSLTRGNTGELFF. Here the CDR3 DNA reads TGTGCCAGCAGCTTAACAAGGGGGAACACCGGGGAGCTGTTTTTT.